These 18 T cell receptor beta chains came from one sample sequenced in a study of T cell responses to AZD1222 COVID-19 vaccine. Measured with immunoSEQ multiplex PCR; TCRdb has only the in-frame clones, and not every one. The table lists about 69,000 clones, approximately 87% of them singletons. Sample: peripheral blood, taken 28 days after the second AZD1222 dose. These receptors all come from an adult who received the AZD1222 COVID-19 vaccine.

The chain employs TRBV7-2 and TRBJ2-2, with D hard to call. The CDR3 runs 14 residues. CDR1 is SGHTA and CDR2 is FQGNSA in the germline V gene. V lost 1 base and J lost 1, with 4 bases in between. The CDR3 region is CASSLGQNTGELFF. DNA for the CDR3: TGTGCCAGCAGCTTAGGGCAGAACACCGGGGAGCTGTTTTTT. Using reference TRBV7-2 and TRBJ2-2 for the parts outside the CDR3, the full variable domain is GAGVSQSPSNKVTEKGKDVELRCDPISGHTALYWYRQSLGQGLEFLIYFQGNSAPDKSGLPSDRFSAERTGGSVSTLTIQRTQQEDSAVYLCASSLGQNTGELFFGEGSRLTVL.

In its sample, this clone was seen a few times. V usage is TRBV30 and J usage is TRBJ2-7, with D unresolved. This CDR3 contains 12 residues. Trimming removed 4 bases from V and 2 bases from J, with 9 bases in between. Germline lookup yields CDR1 GTSNPN and CDR2 SVGIG (reference sequence). In nucleotides, the CDR3 is TGTGCCTGGAACCGGCGCACCTACGAGCAGTACTTC. This encodes CAWNRRTYEQYF.

This clone was seen once. The V call is TRBV6-5, the J call TRBJ2-2; 7 positions match TRBD2. Trimming cost V 2 bases and J 7 bases; bases outside gene matches: 7. CDR1 is MNHEY, CDR2 SVGAGI, per germline. The CDR3 runs to 15 residues. CDR3: CASSYTGEGGGELFF. The CDR3 coding sequence is TGTGCCAGCAGTTACACGGGGGAGGGCGGCGGGGAGCTGTTTTTT.

The V call is TRBV11-2, the J call TRBJ2-4; weak D call: TRBD2 (6 bases). From germline, CDR1 is SGHAT and CDR2 FQNNGV. CDR3 size: 16 residues. V was pared by 5 bases and J by 0 bases, with 14 bases between. CDR3 sequence (DNA): TGTGCCAGCAGCCCTCGACTAGGGAAAGCCAAAAACATTCAGTACTTC. Translated, it gives CASSPRLGKAKNIQYF.

The chain uses TRBV11-2 and TRBJ1-2; possible D gene TRBD1, 6 bases. This CDR3 is 14 amino acids long. Between the trimmed V and J ends, which lost 0 bases and 8 bases, there was a span of 13 bases. Germline CDR1 SGHAT, CDR2 FQNNGV. CDR3 DNA sequence: TGTGCCAGCAGCTTAGATAGACAGGCGGGGGGCTACACCTTC. Translating it yields CASSLDRQAGGYTF.

About this clone: A read error may produce the germline difference seen at one junction end. The chain couples TRBV7-2 to TRBJ1-6; 7 bases map to TRBD1. Germline lookup yields CDR1 SGHTA and CDR2 FQGNSA. This CDR3 region has 15 residues. CDR3 sequence: CASSPGQTYNSPLHF. For the CDR3, the DNA is TGTGCCAGCAGCCCGGGACAGACCTACAATTCACCCCTCCACTTT.

The rearrangement links TRBV11-1 to TRBJ2-2, with 7 bases identical to TRBD1. CDR3 length: 15 amino acids. Germline trimming cut 5 bases from V and 4 bases from J; bases unmatched to any gene: 7. CDR1 and CDR2 (germline): SGHAT, FQDESV (reference sequence). The CDR3 region is CASSPGQVSTGELFF. CDR3 coding DNA: TGTGCCAGCAGCCCTGGACAGGTCAGCACCGGGGAGCTGTTTTTT.

The J gene is TRBJ1-4, the V gene TRBV28; D is undetermined. V was pared by 2 bases and J by 10 bases, with 8 bases between. Germline V lookup: CDR1 MDHEN, CDR2 SYDVKM. This CDR3 is 12 amino acids long. CDR3 region: CASSLKEGKLFF. DNA for the CDR3: TGTGCCAGCAGTTTAAAAGAGGGAAAACTGTTTTTT.

The rearrangement uses TRBV28 and TRBJ2-4; D is possibly TRBD1 (6 bases). The length of the CDR3 is 13 residues. Germline assignment: CDR1 MDHEN and CDR2 SYDVKM. The V gene lost 8 bases and the J gene lost 2 bases, with 10 bases spanning the gap. The CDR3 here is CASVQGPKNIQYF. CDR3 bases: TGTGCCAGCGTACAGGGACCCAAAAACATTCAGTACTTC.

The chain uses TRBV10-3 and TRBJ2-1, with D uncertain. The CDR3 has 13 amino acids. Trimming pared 4 bases from V and 6 bases from J, leaving 10 bases between. The germline CDR1 and CDR2 sequences are ENHRY and SYGVKD. In nucleotides, the CDR3 is TGTGCCATCAGTGTATTGGCTGGCAATGAGCAGTTCTTC. Protein sequence: CAISVLAGNEQFF.

The chain links TRBV3-1 (or the pseudogene TRBV3-2) to TRBJ1-3, with unresolved D. CDR1 and CDR2 (germline): LGHDT, YNNKEL (reference sequence). The CDR3 runs 13 residues. Trimming took 1 base from V and 4 from J, leaving 5 bases between them. CDR3 in DNA: TGTGCCAGCAGCCAAGTTTCCGGAAACACCATATATTTT. Amino acids: CASSQVSGNTIYF.

The chain has TRBV5-1 and TRBJ1-1; tentatively, D is TRBD1 (6 bases). V was shortened by 5 bases and J by 3 bases, with 14 bases between the two germline ends. The CDR3 is made up of 14 amino acids. Germline V lookup: CDR1 SGHRS, CDR2 YFSETQ. The DNA for the CDR3 is TGCGCCAGCAGATCCCAGGGGTTGGACACTGAAGCTTTCTTT. Translated, it gives CASRSQGLDTEAFF.

CDR3 amino acids: CASSAQGGRFIYGYTF. The CDR3 DNA sequence: TGTGCCAGCAGTGCCCAGGGGGGGCGCTTTATCTATGGCTACACCTTC. The V and J genes are TRBV25-1 and TRBJ1-2, with 7 bases lining up with TRBD1. The CDR3 spans 16 residues. After removal of 4 bases from V and 4 bases from J, the junction contained 12 bases not matched to a gene. Germline-derived CDR1 and CDR2 are MGHDK and SYGVNS.

This CDR3 reads CASSIPLSSEAFF. CDR3 sequence (DNA): TGTGCCAGCAGCATTCCCCTGTCGTCTGAAGCTTTCTTT. The J gene is TRBJ1-1, the V gene TRBV9; D gene ambiguous. V lost 4 bases, J lost 6 bases, and 13 bases lay in between. The CDR3 consists of 13 residues. Germline V gives CDR1 SGDLS, CDR2 YYNGEE.

Here the CDR3 reads CASSWGGSAGTGELFF. Here the CDR3 DNA reads TGTGCCAGCAGCTGGGGAGGATCTGCGGGCACCGGGGAGCTGTTTTTT. This sequence joins TRBV7-2 and TRBJ2-2; tentatively, D is TRBD2 (6 bases). The CDR3 covers 16 residues. Trimming pared 4 bases from V and 4 bases from J, leaving 16 bases between. The germline V gene has CDR1 SGHTA and CDR2 FQGNSA.

The chain joins TRBV12-3 or TRBV12-4 to TRBJ1-1; TRBD1 matches 7 bases. V lost 5 bases and J lost 5; bases outside the gene matches: 5. CDR3 size: 13 residues. The CDR3 DNA reads TGTGCCAGCAGTCCTGCAGGGGGAACTGAAGCTTTCTTT. Protein sequence: CASSPAGGTEAFF.

J is TRBJ1-2 and V is TRBV25-1; weak D call: TRBD1 (6 bases). Trimming took 8 bases from V and 4 from J, leaving 11 bases between them. The CDR3 spans 12 residues. Germline V lookup: CDR1 MGHDK, CDR2 SYGVNS. CDR3 coding DNA: TGTGCCAGCTTCCGGACAGCCTATGGCTACACCTTC. Translated, it gives CASFRTAYGYTF.

This sequence joins TRBV6-2 or TRBV6-3 and TRBJ1-4; TRBD1 might be the D (6 bases). The length of the CDR3 is 16 residues. Trimming shortened V by 5 bases and J by 8 bases, and 21 bases separated the two germline ends. The germline CDR1 and CDR2 sequences are MNHEY and SVGEGT. DNA for the CDR3: TGTGCCAGCAGTCACCCCCGGGACAAAAACGACGAAAAACTGTTTTTT. It is translated as CASSHPRDKNDEKLFF.